This T cell receptor (beta chain) emerged from a study of cytomegalovirus exposure and HLA in healthy donors. Trimming shortened V by 4 bases and J by 7 bases, and 13 bases separated the two germline ends. This CDR3 is built from 13 residues. From germline, CDR1 is LNHDA and CDR2 SQIVND (reference sequence). Study findings and constraints: The study recorded 164 TCR beta chains that were cytomegalovirus-associated.

This clone was picked up a small number of times. Its specificity is not known. Other DNA sequences of this sample code for an identical CDR3. The protocol was immunoSEQ multiplex PCR, while the TCRdb copy is restricted to in-frame clones and leaves out a portion. In the table there are tens of thousands of clones, over 90% of which are singletons. The gene calls are TRBV19 and TRBJ2-5, with D tentatively TRBD2 (6 bases). The specimen was PBMCs. This receptor was identified in a woman under 30 in good health and CMV-seronegative. The chain's CDR3 is CASSTGLGGTQYF. The CDR3 nucleotides are TGTGCCAGTAGTACAGGACTGGGGGGGACCCAGTACTTC.